A single sample is the source of the 7 T cell receptor beta chains below, sequenced in a study of molecular identifiers for immune sequencing clone quantification. TCRdb fed the PCR reads into MiXCR, producing one record per CDR3 protein. The sample includes some 100,000 distinct CDR3 sequences, around 19% seen only once; the top ten take roughly 0.85%. Sequenced material: naive CD8+ T cells from blood, with Jurkat cell RNA spiked in. Subset described: FACS-sorted CD8+CD4-CCR7+CD45RA+ naive T cells. The receptors here all came from a human donor in good health. Some libraries in this study had Jurkat cell RNA spiked in.

This clonotype was seen many times. The chain recombines TRBV20-1 with TRBJ2-1; 8 bases line up with TRBD2. The germline V gene encodes CDR1 DFQATT and CDR2 SNEGSKA (reference sequence). The CDR3 is 11 residues long. Unmatched junction bases numbered 4, after V lost 3 bases and J lost 12 bases. Here the CDR3 DNA reads TGCAGTGCTAGGGTCGGGGGGGGGCAGTTCTTC. The encoded protein is CSARVGGGQFF.

This clonotype was picked up many times. The gene calls are TRBV6-2 or TRBV6-3 and TRBJ2-7, with D perhaps matching TRBD1 (5 bases). The V gene's germline CDR1 is MNHEY and CDR2 SVGEGT. V was clipped by 2 bases and J by 5 bases, with 7 bases between them. The CDR3 has 12 amino acids. The CDR3 nucleotides are TGTGCCAGCAGTTACGGGGCCCACGAGCAGTACTTC. This sequence encodes CASSYGAHEQYF.

The J gene is TRBJ1-4, the V gene TRBV29-1; no clear D gene. In germline, CDR1 is SQVTM, CDR2 ANQGSEA. V was cut by 6 bases and J by 5 bases, with 10 bases left in between. The CDR3 runs 12 residues. The CDR3 loop is CSVTGENEKLFF. CDR3 in DNA: TGCAGCGTCACCGGGGAAAATGAAAAACTGTTTTTT.

There are many counts of this clonotype. The chain couples TRBV28 to TRBJ2-5, with a tentative D call TRBD2 (5 bases). This CDR3 is 12 amino acids long. Germline V gene lookup returns CDR1 MDHEN and CDR2 SYDVKM. The V end lost 10 bases, the J end lost 2 bases, and 11 bases lay between the germline ends. The CDR3 loop is CATSGEQETQYF. CDR3 DNA sequence: TGTGCCACCTCCGGGGAACAAGAGACCCAGTACTTC.

This clonotype was seen at least ten times. The rearrangement joins TRBV27 to TRBJ2-3, with TRBD2 identical over 7 bases. Per germline, CDR1 MNHEY and CDR2 SMNVEV (reference sequence). After removal of 3 bases from V and 2 bases from J, the junction contained 8 bases not matched to a gene. This CDR3 is 16 amino acids long. CDR3 loop: CASSFREALYTDTQYF. The CDR3, as DNA: TGTGCCAGCAGTTTTCGGGAGGCACTCTACACAGATACGCAGTATTTT.

This chain connects TRBV5-5 to TRBJ1-6; maybe TRBD1 (6 bases). Germline CDR1 SGHKS, CDR2 YYEKEE (reference sequence). The V end was cut by 0 bases, the J end by 2 bases, with 9 bases between. The CDR3 consists of 16 residues. The CDR3 coding sequence is TGTGCCAGCAGCTTGGCGGGGGCCGCCTATAATTCACCCCTCCACTTT. Protein: CASSLAGAAYNSPLHF. Combining the CDR3 with reference TRBV5-5 and TRBJ1-6 gives the whole variable domain DAGVTQSPTHLIKTRGQQVTLRCSPISGHKSVSWYQQVLGQGPQFIFQYYEKEERGRGNFPDRFSARQFPNYSSELNVNALLLGDSALYLCASSLAGAAYNSPLHFGNGTRLTVT.

Details on this clonotype: This may be a read error: a much more frequent sequence differs by one nucleotide. The chain carries TRBV12-3 or TRBV12-4 and TRBJ2-7; D call uncertain. The ends were cut back, 3 bases at V and 0 bases at J, with 9 bases in the middle. The CDR3 runs to 14 residues. Here the CDR3 reads CASSFHSGSYEQYF. In nucleotides, the CDR3 is TGTGCCAGCAGTTTTCATTCGGGCTCCTACGAGCAGTACTTC.